The 15 T cell receptor beta chains below were found in one sample sequenced in a study of blood T cells in healthy people across ages. It was with a sample-barcoded 5' primer and a J-beta primer mix that a second PCR of about 6 to 12 cycles was run. TCRdb fed the 5' RACE reads into MiXCR, producing one record per CDR3 protein. The sample holds roughly 500,000 distinct CDR3 sequences, 27% seen once. The source material was blood. All receptors derive from a woman aged 65 to 85 in good health.

A few counts support this clonotype. The chain is built from TRBV20-1 and TRBJ1-4, with D unclear. V was clipped by 5 bases and J by 4 bases, with 17 bases between them. The germline CDR1 and CDR2 sequences are DFQATT and SNEGSKA (reference sequence). The CDR3 loop spans 15 amino acids. Here the CDR3 DNA reads TGCAGTGCTCCCTCTCCAATCGAGGGTAATGAAAAACTGTTTTTT. This sequence encodes CSAPSPIEGNEKLFF.

V and J are TRBV6-5 and TRBJ2-1, with TRBD1 matching 9 bases. The CDR3 extends over 14 amino acids. Trimming cost V 5 bases and J 13 bases; bases outside gene matches: 12. The germline V gene has CDR1 MNHEY and CDR2 SVGAGI. The CDR3 loop reads CASSTGTGRGLQFF. CDR3 nucleotides: TGTGCCAGCAGTACCGGGACAGGGAGGGGTCTACAGTTCTTC.

The chain combines TRBV6-1 with TRBJ1-2; D may be TRBD1 (5 bases). V was clipped by 4 bases and J by 3 bases, with 12 bases between them. The CDR3 has 14 residues. CDR1 and CDR2 (germline): MNHNS, SASEGT. CDR3 DNA sequence: TGTGCCAGCAGTGCACGGGGAGGGGACTATGGCTACACCTTC. Residues: CASSARGGDYGYTF.

This clonotype was seen a handful of times. V and J are TRBV4-3 and TRBJ2-5; 8 bases are shared with TRBD2. The end of the DNA aligns better with TRBJ2-7, so the J call may be wrong. The CDR3 runs 13 residues. CDR1 LGHNA and CDR2 YSLEER come from the germline V gene. CDR3 coding DNA: TGCGCCAGCAGCCAGCGGGGGGCCTACGAGCAGTACTTC. Its translation: CASSQRGAYEQYF.

Concerning this clonotype: A junction boundary mismatches the germline segment, possibly from a read error. The chain uses TRBV3-1 and TRBJ2-5; TRBD2 aligns across 7 bases. The CDR3 totals 14 residues. CDR1 LGHDT and CDR2 YNNKEL come from the germline V gene (reference sequence). The CDR3 coding sequence is TGTGCCGGCAGCCAAGAGGGCGGGGGTGAGACCCAGTACTTC. Its protein product is CAGSQEGGGETQYF.

V is TRBV2 and J is TRBJ1-2; tentatively, D is TRBD1 (6 bases). This CDR3 spans 16 amino acids. Per germline, CDR1 SNHLY and CDR2 FYNNEI. With 4 bases removed from V and 5 bases from J, the gap between germline ends came to 20 bases. Written as DNA, the CDR3 is TGTGCCAGCAGTGCAGGGGCCGACGTTCTAGTTTATGGCTACACCTTC. This gives the protein CASSAGADVLVYGYTF.

The chain recombines TRBV7-9 with TRBJ1-2; D gene ambiguous. Germline CDR1 is SEHNR and CDR2 is FQNEAQ (reference sequence). The CDR3 covers 14 residues. Trimming took off 2 bases at V and 4 bases at J, with 11 bases between the two ends. CDR3 residues: CASSLTTTAYGYTF. CDR3 nucleotides: TGTGCCAGCAGCTTAACGACCACCGCCTATGGCTACACCTTC.

This clonotype was observed a handful of times. The chain is built from TRBV20-1 and TRBJ2-3; TRBD2 aligns across 9 bases. The CDR3 consists of 16 residues. After removal of 3 bases from V and 0 bases from J, the junction contained 7 bases not matched to a gene. The V gene's germline CDR1 is DFQATT and CDR2 SNEGSKA (reference sequence). The CDR3 loop is CSASGASGTSTDTQYF. DNA for the CDR3: TGCAGTGCTAGTGGGGCTAGCGGGACTAGCACAGATACGCAGTATTTT.

The genes are TRBV20-1 and TRBJ2-1, with 9 bases identical to TRBD2. V lost 0 bases to trimming and J lost 4 bases; unmatched junction nucleotides: 4. Germline V gene sequence: CDR1 DFQATT, CDR2 SNEGSKA (reference sequence). The CDR3 extends over 15 amino acids. The CDR3 spells CSARDPLAGYNEQFF. CDR3 DNA: TGCAGTGCTAGAGATCCCCTAGCGGGATACAATGAGCAGTTCTTC.

V and J are TRBV6-2 or TRBV6-3 and TRBJ2-2; 8 bases line up with TRBD1. Germline V CDR1 and CDR2: MNHEY, SVGEGT. The CDR3 consists of 13 residues. Trimming took 6 bases from V and 6 from J; bases not matched to a gene: 3. As DNA, the CDR3 is TGTGCCAGCAGAAAACAGGGGGCCGGGGAGCTGTTTTTT. This gives the protein CASRKQGAGELFF.

The V and J genes are TRBV5-1 and TRBJ1-2; D is unclear. Germline loops: CDR1 SGHRS, CDR2 YFSETQ. Trimming removed 2 bases from V and 8 bases from J, with 13 bases in between. CDR3 size: 13 residues. CDR3 in amino acids: CASSFKVDLGYTF. The DNA for the CDR3 is TGCGCCAGCAGCTTTAAGGTGGACCTAGGCTACACCTTC.

V usage is TRBV7-2 and J usage is TRBJ2-5, with no clear D. CDR3 size: 15 residues. Germline-derived CDR1 and CDR2 are SGHTA and FQGNSA. Trimming shortened V by 2 bases and J by 5 bases, and 15 bases separated the two germline ends. Here the CDR3 DNA reads TGTGCCAGCAGCTTAACGGTGGGCAGTCGGGAGACCCAGTACTTC. It codes for CASSLTVGSRETQYF.

This rearrangement joins TRBV5-1 to TRBJ2-1; TRBD1 aligns across 10 bases. The CDR3 runs 16 residues. CDR1 is SGHRS and CDR2 is YFSETQ in the germline V gene. V dropped 0 bases and J dropped 7; count of bases not matched to a gene: 7. The CDR3 protein is CASSLEAGQGGNEQFF. The CDR3 region has the DNA TGCGCCAGCAGCTTGGAGGCCGGACAGGGGGGAAATGAGCAGTTCTTC.

In this sample, this clonotype turned up many times. This sequence joins TRBV9 and TRBJ1-6, with D unresolved. V was cut by 3 bases and J by 4 bases, with 8 bases left in between. The CDR3 extends over 14 amino acids. The germline CDR1 and CDR2 sequences are SGDLS and YYNGEE. The CDR3 coding sequence is TGTGCCAGCAGCGAGGGAGGATATAATTCACCCCTCCACTTT. Its translation is CASSEGGYNSPLHF.

The chain has TRBV2 and TRBJ2-5, with 11 bases matching TRBD1. V lost 3 bases to trimming and J lost 2 bases; unmatched junction nucleotides: 5. The length of the CDR3 is 16 residues. The germline V gene encodes CDR1 SNHLY and CDR2 FYNNEI. The CDR3 reads CASSDPDRGQQETQYF. CDR3 in DNA: TGTGCCAGCAGTGATCCGGACAGGGGGCAGCAAGAGACCCAGTACTTC.